A single sample is the source of the 18 T cell receptor beta chains below, sequenced in a study of blood T cell repertoires in COVID-19. Measured with immunoSEQ multiplex PCR; TCRdb has only the in-frame clones, and not every one. The repertoire holds approximately 61,000 clones, with around 77% as singletons. Sequenced sample: peripheral blood. All receptors come from a man older than 75 with active or convalescent COVID-19.

This sequence joins TRBV28 and TRBJ2-5, with 14 bases fitting TRBD2. CDR3 size: 16 residues. Germline V lookup: CDR1 MDHEN, CDR2 SYDVKM. Trimming removed 7 bases from V and 5 bases from J; junction bases left unmatched: 9. CDR3 region: CASKGTSGSVVETQYF. CDR3 in DNA: TGTGCCAGCAAAGGGACTAGCGGGAGTGTCGTGGAGACCCAGTACTTC.

The sample holds one count of this clone. The chain employs TRBV7-3 and TRBJ2-1, with TRBD1 matching 9 bases. This CDR3 comprises 15 residues. Trimming at V came to 5 bases and at J to 3 bases, leaving 5 bases not matched to a gene. Germline CDR1 and CDR2: SGHTA and FQGTGA. The CDR3 coding sequence is TGTGCCAGCAGCGTGGGACAGGGTCTCTACAATGAGCAGTTCTTC. Residues: CASSVGQGLYNEQFF.

The chain couples TRBV7-3 to TRBJ2-3, with a possible D match to TRBD2 (6 bases). Germline CDR1 SGHTA, CDR2 FQGTGA. V was trimmed by 4 bases and J by 2 bases, leaving 7 bases between them. The length of the CDR3 is 13 residues. The CDR3 bases are TGTGCCAGCAGCTGGAGGGTCACAGATACGCAGTATTTT. Its translation: CASSWRVTDTQYF.

This rearrangement joins TRBV7-9 to TRBJ1-5, with D maybe TRBD1 (5 bases). Looked up from germline, CDR1 is SEHNR and CDR2 is FQNEAQ (reference sequence). The CDR3 has 14 amino acids. Trimming shortened V by 5 bases and J by 4 bases, and 12 bases separated the two germline ends. CDR3 sequence reads: CASSPTAGNQPQHF. The CDR3 nucleotides are TGTGCCAGCAGCCCGACAGCGGGGAATCAGCCCCAGCATTTT.

The chain recombines TRBV5-1 with TRBJ2-7; 10 nucleotides line up with TRBD1. Germline V gives CDR1 SGHRS, CDR2 YFSETQ. This CDR3 is built from 15 residues. The V and J ends lost 0 bases and 6 bases, in that order; junction bases with no gene match: 6. The CDR3 here is CASSLAGQGFGEQYF. The CDR3 nucleotides read TGCGCCAGCAGCTTGGCGGGACAGGGGTTCGGCGAGCAGTACTTC.

The chain couples TRBV28 to TRBJ2-1, with 8 bases fitting TRBD1. CDR3 length: 15 residues. J was trimmed by 12 bases and V by 4 bases; bases with no gene match: 14. The germline V gene encodes CDR1 MDHEN and CDR2 SYDVKM. The DNA of the CDR3 is TGTGCCAGCAGTTCGGGACAGGTGGGGGTCAATCGGCAGTTCTTC. Amino acids: CASSSGQVGVNRQFF.

The CDR3 DNA reads TGTGCCAGCAGCATCCCGGGACAGGGTCAGGAAAAACTGTTTTTT. It encodes CASSIPGQGQEKLFF. This chain links TRBV28 with TRBJ1-4; 9 bases are shared with TRBD1. The germline gives CDR1 MDHEN, CDR2 SYDVKM. Germline trimming cut 6 bases from V and 8 bases from J; bases unmatched to any gene: 10. The CDR3 covers 15 residues.

The chain uses TRBV11-3 and TRBJ2-1, with 7 positions matching TRBD2. The CDR3 loop spans 15 amino acids. Germline V lookup: CDR1 SGHNT, CDR2 YENEEA. V dropped 0 bases and J dropped 5; count of bases not matched to a gene: 4. The CDR3 sequence: CASSLDGGSNNEQFF. Here the CDR3 DNA reads TGTGCCAGCAGCTTAGATGGCGGGAGCAACAATGAGCAGTTCTTC.

The chain combines TRBV13 with TRBJ2-5, with 7 bases identical to TRBD1. The CDR3 is 16 amino acids. Germline CDR1 PRHDT, CDR2 FYEKMQ (reference sequence). J gave up 3 bases and V 2 bases, and 9 bases lay outside the gene matches. The DNA of the CDR3 is TGTGCCAGCAGCTTACACCAAGGACAGGTAGAAGAGACCCAGTACTTC. Its protein product is CASSLHQGQVEETQYF.

The chain employs TRBV11-2 and TRBJ2-2, with 7 bases identical to TRBD2. Per germline, CDR1 SGHAT and CDR2 FQNNGV. The CDR3 covers 16 residues. The V gene end was trimmed by 4 bases and the J gene end by 0 bases; junction bases not matched to a gene: 5. CDR3 sequence reads: CASSSGGSTNTGELFF. DNA of the CDR3: TGTGCCAGCAGCTCGGGGGGTTCCACGAACACCGGGGAGCTGTTTTTT.

This clone appeared once. The chain carries TRBV28 and TRBJ1-1, with a possible D match to TRBD1 (6 bases). The CDR3 is made up of 15 amino acids. V was cut by 5 bases and J by 1 base, with 14 bases left in between. Looked up from germline, CDR1 is MDHEN and CDR2 is SYDVKM. The CDR3 sequence is CASSPPRGSNTEAFF. The CDR3 DNA reads TGTGCCAGCAGTCCACCCAGGGGATCGAACACTGAAGCTTTCTTT.

This clone has more than one count but fewer than ten. The rearrangement links TRBV15 to TRBJ1-1, with D perhaps matching TRBD1 (5 bases). V shed 11 bases and J shed 1 base, with 17 bases lying between them. The CDR3 sequence is 14 residues long. Germline assignment: CDR1 LNHNV and CDR2 YYDKDF (reference sequence). DNA of the CDR3: TGTGCCGCCTCCCCCGGGGGTAGGAACACTGAAGCTTTCTTT. This translates into CAASPGGRNTEAFF.

The chain recombines TRBV19 with TRBJ2-7, with TRBD1 identical over 10 bases. The CDR3 contains 14 residues. CDR1 is LNHDA, CDR2 SQIVND, per germline (reference sequence). The V segment lost 9 bases and the J segment 4 bases; nucleotides outside the gene matches: 9. The CDR3 DNA sequence: TGTGCCAGCCGTCCCGGGACAGGGGTTTACGAGCAGTACTTC. Protein: CASRPGTGVYEQYF.

The V and J genes are TRBV11-3 and TRBJ2-1, with 7 bases lining up with TRBD2. CDR3 length: 15 amino acids. CDR1 and CDR2 from the germline V gene are SGHNT and YENEEA. The junction had 6 bases not matched to a gene; V was cut back by 1 base and J by 6 bases. The CDR3 region is CASSLGGGGLNEQFF. The CDR3 nucleotides read TGTGCCAGCAGCTTAGGCGGCGGGGGTCTCAATGAGCAGTTCTTC.

The rearrangement links TRBV12-5 to TRBJ2-2; the match to TRBD2 covers 7 bases. Germline loops: CDR1 LGHNT, CDR2 FRNRAP. The CDR3 runs to 14 residues. V lost 7 bases and J lost 4; bases outside the gene matches: 6. The CDR3 DNA follows: TGTGCTAGTGCTCGGGGGGAAGGCACCGGGGAGCTGTTTTTT. As protein: CASARGEGTGELFF.

The chain joins TRBV7-8 to TRBJ2-2; 14 bases map to TRBD2. Trimming took 5 bases from V and 4 from J; bases not matched to a gene: 15. The CDR3 is 20 residues long. Germline CDR1 reads SGHVS; CDR2 reads FQNEAQ. The CDR3 DNA follows: TGTGCCAGCAGCCCTACGGGACTAGCGGGAGTTGGGAGGTTCACCGGGGAGCTGTTTTTT. Translation gives CASSPTGLAGVGRFTGELFF.

This chain uses TRBV10-2 with TRBJ2-7; no reliable D call. The CDR3 contains 13 residues. V gave up 4 bases and J gave up 2 bases, with 9 bases separating them. Germline V gene lookup returns CDR1 WSHSY and CDR2 SAAADI. The CDR3 sequence: CASSVSQAYEQYF. The CDR3 bases are TGCGCCAGCAGTGTAAGTCAGGCCTACGAGCAGTACTTC.

The chain employs TRBV7-2 and TRBJ1-5, with D unclear. Trimming removed 0 bases from V and 7 bases from J, with 7 bases in between. CDR3 length: 13 residues. Per germline, CDR1 SGHTA and CDR2 FQGNSA. The CDR3 DNA reads TGTGCCAGCAGCTTAGCGCTTGAGCAGCCCCAGCATTTT. This sequence encodes CASSLALEQPQHF.